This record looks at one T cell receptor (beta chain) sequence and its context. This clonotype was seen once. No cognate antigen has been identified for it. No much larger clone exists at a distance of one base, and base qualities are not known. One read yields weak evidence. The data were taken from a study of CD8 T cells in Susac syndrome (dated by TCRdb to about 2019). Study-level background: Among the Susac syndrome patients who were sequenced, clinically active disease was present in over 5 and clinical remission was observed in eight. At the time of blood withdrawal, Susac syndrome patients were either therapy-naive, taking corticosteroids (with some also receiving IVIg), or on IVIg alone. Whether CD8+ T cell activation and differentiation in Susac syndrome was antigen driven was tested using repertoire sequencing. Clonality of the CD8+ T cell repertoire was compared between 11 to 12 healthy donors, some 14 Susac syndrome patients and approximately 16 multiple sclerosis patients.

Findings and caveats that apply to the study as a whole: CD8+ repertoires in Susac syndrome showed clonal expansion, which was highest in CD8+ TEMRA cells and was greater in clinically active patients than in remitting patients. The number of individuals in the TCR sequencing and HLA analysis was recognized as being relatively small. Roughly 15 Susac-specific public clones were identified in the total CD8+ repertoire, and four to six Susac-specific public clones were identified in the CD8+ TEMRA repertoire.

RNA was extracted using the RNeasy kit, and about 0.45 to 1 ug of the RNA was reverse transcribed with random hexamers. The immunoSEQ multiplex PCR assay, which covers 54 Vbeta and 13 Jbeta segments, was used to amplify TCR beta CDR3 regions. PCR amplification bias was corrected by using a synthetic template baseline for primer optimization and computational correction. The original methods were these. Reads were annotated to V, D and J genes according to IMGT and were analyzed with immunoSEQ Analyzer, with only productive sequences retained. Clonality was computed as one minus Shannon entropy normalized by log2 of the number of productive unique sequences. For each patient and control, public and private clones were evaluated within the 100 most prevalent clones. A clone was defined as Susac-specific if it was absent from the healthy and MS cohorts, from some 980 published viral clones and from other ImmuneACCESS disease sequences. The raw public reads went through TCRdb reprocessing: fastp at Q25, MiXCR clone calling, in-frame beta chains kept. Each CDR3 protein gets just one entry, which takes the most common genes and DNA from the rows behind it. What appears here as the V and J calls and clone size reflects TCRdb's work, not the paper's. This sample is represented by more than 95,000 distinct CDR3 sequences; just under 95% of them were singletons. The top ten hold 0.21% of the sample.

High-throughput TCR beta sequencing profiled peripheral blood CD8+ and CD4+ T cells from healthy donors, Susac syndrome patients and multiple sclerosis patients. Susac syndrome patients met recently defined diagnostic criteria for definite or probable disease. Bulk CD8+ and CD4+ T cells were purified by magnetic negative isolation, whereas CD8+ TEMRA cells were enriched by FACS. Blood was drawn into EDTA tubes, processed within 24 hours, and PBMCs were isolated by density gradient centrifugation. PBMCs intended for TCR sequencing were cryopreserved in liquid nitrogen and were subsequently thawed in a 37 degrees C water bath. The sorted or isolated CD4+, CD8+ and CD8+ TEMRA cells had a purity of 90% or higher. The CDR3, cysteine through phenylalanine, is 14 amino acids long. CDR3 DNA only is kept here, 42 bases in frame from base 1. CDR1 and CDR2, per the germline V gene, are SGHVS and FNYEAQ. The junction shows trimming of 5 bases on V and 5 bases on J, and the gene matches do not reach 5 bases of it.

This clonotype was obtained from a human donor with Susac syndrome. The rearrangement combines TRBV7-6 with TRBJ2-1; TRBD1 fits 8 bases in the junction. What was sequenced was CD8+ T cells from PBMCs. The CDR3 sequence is CASSPGQGDNEQFF. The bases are TGTGCCAGCAGCCCAGGACAGGGAGACAATGAGCAGTTCTTC.